The rows below give T cell receptor beta chains drawn from one sample of a study of blood T cell repertoires in COVID-19. Here immunoSEQ multiplex PCR was the method, and the copy in TCRdb shows in-frame clones only, minus some. The sample includes about 240,000 clones, approximately 86% seen only once; the top ten take just under 0.8%. Source material: peripheral blood. The receptors were gathered from a woman in her thirties with acute or convalescent COVID-19. The conserved cysteine and the conserved F or W are not part of the CDR3 here. D genes are given only for firm matches.

d_call	j_call	v_call	cdr3_aa
TRBD1	TRBJ1-5	TRBV7-2	ASSSYPRGQHNQPQH
NA	TRBJ2-7	TRBV5-4	ASTTANLPYEQY
TRBD1	TRBJ1-6	TRBV15	ATSRTGTANSPLH
TRBD1	TRBJ2-7	TRBV9	ASSPPGTGSSYEQY
NA	TRBJ1-2	TRBV6-5	ASRETANYGYT
TRBD2	TRBJ2-7	TRBV14	ASSPLAGVSSYEQY
TRBD1	TRBJ2-5	TRBV18	ASSPPARGQETQY
NA	TRBJ2-7	TRBV6-5	ASSSTTLSYEQY
TRBD1	TRBJ2-1	TRBV14	ASSQDAGGWNEQF
NA	TRBJ1-1	TRBV12-2	ASRLDDSRIATEAF
NA	TRBJ1-1	TRBV27	APWRNTEAF
NA	TRBJ1-6	TRBV6-5	ASSYSRQNNSPLH
NA	TRBJ1-1	TRBV6-5	ASSYLTAGRNTEAF
TRBD1	TRBJ1-2	TRBV12-3/TRBV12-4	ASSAGQLYGYT
TRBD2	TRBJ2-5	TRBV7-2	ASSLMAGVVETQY
TRBD2	TRBJ2-7	TRBV6-5	ASSMPGLASYEQY
NA	TRBJ1-4	TRBV20-1	SASPMRNEKLF
NA	TRBJ2-7	TRBV2	ASIARGRGAYEQY
TRBD1	TRBJ2-5	TRBV7-2	ASSMGQGSRGTQY
TRBD1	TRBJ2-1	TRBV19	ASSINRGVGEQF
NA	TRBJ2-5	TRBV5-1	ASSPDAGPWAETQY
NA	TRBJ1-2	TRBV7-9	ASSLAPGRAYGYT
NA	TRBJ2-6	TRBV19	ASSPGGIGANVLT
NA	TRBJ2-1	TRBV9	ASSVEGSTYNEQF
NA	TRBJ1-2	TRBV27	ASRRVVGGNYGYT
TRBD1	TRBJ1-1	TRBV19	ASSSFRDRDTEAF
NA	TRBJ2-3	TRBV7-2	ASSLGLRQATDTQY
NA	TRBJ1-2	TRBV6-5	AATGGYGYT
TRBD2	TRBJ2-1	TRBV6-1	ASSEIGLAAYNEQF
NA	TRBJ1-1	TRBV7-9	ASSLGARGNTEAF
TRBD1	TRBJ1-6	TRBV28	ASSLSNRGSPLH
NA	TRBJ1-2	TRBV29-1	SVEDPEEHYGYT
TRBD1	TRBJ1-5	TRBV6-5	ASTQGASNQPQH
TRBD1	TRBJ1-2	TRBV29-1	SVGGTGLNYGYT
NA	TRBJ1-1	TRBV19	ASSIAQTGNTEAF
TRBD2	TRBJ2-2	TRBV2	ASGTSGKIGELF
TRBD2	TRBJ2-7	TRBV4-3	ASSQGLAEGYEQY
TRBD2	TRBJ2-1	TRBV29-1	SGVAGGDEQF
TRBD2	TRBJ2-7	TRBV13	ASSQLAASYEQY
NA	TRBJ2-1	TRBV12-3/TRBV12-4	ASSLRVTEQF
TRBD1	TRBJ2-1	TRBV9	ASSTRQGANEQF
TRBD2	TRBJ2-1	TRBV6-2/TRBV6-3	ASSRQRTSGHQHNEQF
TRBD1	TRBJ2-3	TRBV16	ASSQPRQGTDTQY
TRBD1	TRBJ1-5	TRBV7-8	ASREGGGQPQH
NA	TRBJ2-2	TRBV4-3	ASSQDSYGSGLNGELF
NA	TRBJ1-1	TRBV7-9	ASSLILNTEAF
NA	TRBJ2-1	TRBV7-2	ASSLAAGYYNEQF
NA	TRBJ1-2	TRBV7-2	ASSFGGDYGYT
NA	TRBJ1-2	TRBV19	ASSPGGRMDYGYT
TRBD2	TRBJ2-1	TRBV7-2	ASSLEGPGGEQF
TRBD2	TRBJ2-1	TRBV27	ASSFRGLAGYSYNEQF
NA	TRBJ1-5	TRBV7-2	ASSLVVTDNQPQH
TRBD1	TRBJ1-6	TRBV11-2	ASSPLDRENSPLH
NA	TRBJ2-1	TRBV20-1	SASRRLNNEQF
NA	TRBJ1-2	TRBV6-2/TRBV6-3	ASSPRPWGYT
NA	TRBJ1-2	TRBV7-9	ASSLGQVMHGYT
TRBD2	TRBJ2-1	TRBV7-9	ASSTSGRLYNEQF
NA	TRBJ1-6	TRBV5-1	ASSLGTENSPLH